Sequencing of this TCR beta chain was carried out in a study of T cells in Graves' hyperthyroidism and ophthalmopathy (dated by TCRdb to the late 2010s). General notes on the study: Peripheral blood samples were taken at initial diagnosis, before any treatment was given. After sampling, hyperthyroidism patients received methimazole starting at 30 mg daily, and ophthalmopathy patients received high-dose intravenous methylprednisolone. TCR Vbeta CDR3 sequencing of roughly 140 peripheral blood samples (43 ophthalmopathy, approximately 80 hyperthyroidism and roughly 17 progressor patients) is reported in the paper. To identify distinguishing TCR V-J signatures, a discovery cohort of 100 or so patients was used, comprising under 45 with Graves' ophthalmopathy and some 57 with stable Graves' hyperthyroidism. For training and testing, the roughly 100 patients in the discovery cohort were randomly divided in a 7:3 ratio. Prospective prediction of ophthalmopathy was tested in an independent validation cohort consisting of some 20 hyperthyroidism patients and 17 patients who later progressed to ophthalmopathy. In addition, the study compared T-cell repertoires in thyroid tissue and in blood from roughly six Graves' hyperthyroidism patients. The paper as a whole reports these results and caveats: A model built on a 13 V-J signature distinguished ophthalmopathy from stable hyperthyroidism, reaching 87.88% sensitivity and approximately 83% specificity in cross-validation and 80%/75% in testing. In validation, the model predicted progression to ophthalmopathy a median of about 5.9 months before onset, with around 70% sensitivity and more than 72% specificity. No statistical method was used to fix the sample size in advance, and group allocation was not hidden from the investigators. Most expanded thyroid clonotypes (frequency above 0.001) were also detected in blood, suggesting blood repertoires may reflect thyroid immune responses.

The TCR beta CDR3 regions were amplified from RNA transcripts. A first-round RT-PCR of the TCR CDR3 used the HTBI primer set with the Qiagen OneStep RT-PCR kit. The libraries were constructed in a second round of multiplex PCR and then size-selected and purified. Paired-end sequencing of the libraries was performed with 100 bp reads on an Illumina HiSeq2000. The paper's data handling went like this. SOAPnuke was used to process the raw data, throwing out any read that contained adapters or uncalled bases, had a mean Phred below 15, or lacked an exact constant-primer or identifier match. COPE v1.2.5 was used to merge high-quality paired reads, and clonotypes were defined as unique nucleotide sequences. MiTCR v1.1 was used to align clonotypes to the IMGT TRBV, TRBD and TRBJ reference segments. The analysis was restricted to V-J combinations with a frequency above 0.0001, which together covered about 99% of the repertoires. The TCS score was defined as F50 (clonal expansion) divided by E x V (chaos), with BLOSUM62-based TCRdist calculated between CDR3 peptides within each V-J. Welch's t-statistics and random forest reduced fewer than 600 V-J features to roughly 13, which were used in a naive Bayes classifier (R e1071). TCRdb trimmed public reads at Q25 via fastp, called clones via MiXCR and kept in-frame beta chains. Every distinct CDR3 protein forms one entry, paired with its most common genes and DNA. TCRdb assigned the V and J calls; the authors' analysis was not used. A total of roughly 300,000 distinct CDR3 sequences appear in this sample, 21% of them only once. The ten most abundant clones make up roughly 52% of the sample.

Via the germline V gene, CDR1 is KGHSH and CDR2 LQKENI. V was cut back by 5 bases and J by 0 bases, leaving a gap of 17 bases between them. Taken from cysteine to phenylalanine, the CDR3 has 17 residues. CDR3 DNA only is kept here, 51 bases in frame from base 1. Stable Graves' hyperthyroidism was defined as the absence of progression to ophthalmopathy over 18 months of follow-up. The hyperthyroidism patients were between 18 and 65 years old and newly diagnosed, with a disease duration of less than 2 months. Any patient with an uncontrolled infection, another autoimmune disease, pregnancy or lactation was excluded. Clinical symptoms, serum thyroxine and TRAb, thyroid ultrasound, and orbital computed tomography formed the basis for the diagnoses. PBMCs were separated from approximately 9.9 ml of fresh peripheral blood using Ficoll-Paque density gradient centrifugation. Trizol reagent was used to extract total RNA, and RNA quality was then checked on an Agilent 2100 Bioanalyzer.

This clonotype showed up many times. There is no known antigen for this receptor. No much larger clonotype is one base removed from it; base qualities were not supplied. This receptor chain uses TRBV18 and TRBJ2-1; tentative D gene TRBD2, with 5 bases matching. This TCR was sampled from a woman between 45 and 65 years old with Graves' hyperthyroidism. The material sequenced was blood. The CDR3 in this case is CASSESGRRSSYNEQFF. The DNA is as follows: TGTGCCAGCTCAGAAAGCGGAAGGAGAAGCTCCTACAATGAGCAGTTCTTC. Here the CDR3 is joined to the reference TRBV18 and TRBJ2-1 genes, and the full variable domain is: NAGVMQNPRHLVRRRGQEARLRCSPMKGHSHVYWYRQLPEEGLKFMVYLQKENIIDESGMPKERFSAEFPKEGPSILRIQQVVRGDSAAYFCASSESGRRSSYNEQFFGPGTRLTVL.